This TCR beta chain was retrieved from a study of T cells in Graves' hyperthyroidism and ophthalmopathy. Fresh peripheral blood, approximately 9.1 ml, was the source of the PBMCs. From germline, CDR1 is DFQATT and CDR2 SNEGSKA (reference sequence). The V end was cut by 0 bases, the J end by 2 bases, with 26 bases between. This CDR3 has 19 residues. Amplified TCR beta CDR3 regions derived from RNA transcripts. An initial round of RT-PCR targeting the TCR CDR3 relied on the HTBI primer set. A single record per CDR3 protein comes from TCRdb applying MiXCR to the multiplex PCR reads. The sample has roughly 740,000 distinct CDR3 sequences, about a sixth seen once; the top ten hold roughly 8%.

The sequencing sample was made of blood. The chain recombines TRBV20-1 with TRBJ2-7, with TRBD2 as a possible D gene (6 bases). The receptor was derived from a man between 18 and 35 years old with Graves' hyperthyroidism. The CDR3 region has the DNA TGCAGTGCTAGAGATTCCAAGGGGCGGATTGGAGGAGGGGCCTACGAGCAGTACTTC. This gives the protein CSARDSKGRIGGGAYEQYF.